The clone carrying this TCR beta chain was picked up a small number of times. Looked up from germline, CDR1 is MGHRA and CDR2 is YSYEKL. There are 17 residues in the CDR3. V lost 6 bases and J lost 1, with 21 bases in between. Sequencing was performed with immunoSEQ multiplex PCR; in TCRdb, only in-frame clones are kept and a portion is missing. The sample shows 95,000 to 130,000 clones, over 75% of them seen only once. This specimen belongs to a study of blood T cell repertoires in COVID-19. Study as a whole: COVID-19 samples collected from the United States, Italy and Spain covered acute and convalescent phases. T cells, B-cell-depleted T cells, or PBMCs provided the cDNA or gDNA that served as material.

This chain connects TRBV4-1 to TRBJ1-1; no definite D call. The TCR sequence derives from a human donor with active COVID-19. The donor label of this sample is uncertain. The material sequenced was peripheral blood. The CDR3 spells CASRDPAERTKNTEAFF. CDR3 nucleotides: TGCGCCAGCAGAGACCCCGCGGAGCGGACTAAGAACACTGAAGCTTTCTTT.